The entry below describes one T cell receptor (beta chain). Its antigen remains unknown. Expressed TCRB transcripts were sequenced because the isolated RNA had all been reverse transcribed beforehand. Here immunoSEQ multiplex PCR was the method, and the copy in TCRdb shows in-frame clones only, minus some. The sample lists 330,000 or so clones; around 12% were seen once. The data originate from a study of beta chain features in type 1 diabetes. Turning to the study itself: Examination covered around 110 million sorted cells spanning all samples. Study-level results: All four CD4+ subsets of Type 1 diabetes patients contained TCRB CDR3s that were moderately but significantly shorter. In cDNA sequencing, cells with high TCR expression could be over-represented.

Between the trimmed V and J ends, which lost 3 bases and 4 bases, there was a span of 12 bases. The CDR3 loop spans 14 amino acids. Germline V gives CDR1 MGHDK, CDR2 SYGVNS. Sorting that relied on CD45RO/CCR7/CD25/CD127/CD95/CD27 yielded CD4+ naive, central memory, regulatory and stem cell-like memory cells. Sequencing used naive CD4+ T cells from blood. The clonotype originates from a woman aged 18 to 35 with type 1 diabetes. The chain links TRBV25-1 to TRBJ1-1, with D possibly being TRBD1 (5 bases). CDR3 loop: CASSEAGHSTEAFF. CDR3 nucleotides: TGTGCCAGCAGTGAGGCAGGACACTCCACTGAAGCTTTCTTT.